Each of the 8 T cell receptor beta chains below was sequenced from the same sample in a study of cytomegalovirus exposure and HLA in healthy donors. 13 Jbeta primers and 60 Vbeta primers were used for the PCR. The assay was immunoSEQ multiplex PCR, and TCRdb's table has in-frame clones only and misses some. The sample yields 45,000 to 65,000 clones, roughly 85% seen once. The sample taken for sequencing was PBMCs. These receptors came from a young man in good health and CMV-seronegative.

V and J are TRBV25-1 and TRBJ1-6; maybe TRBD1 (6 bases). Germline V gene data show CDR1 as MGHDK and CDR2 as SYGVNS. The germline V and J ends were trimmed by 2 bases and 9 bases, with 17 bases remaining between them. CDR3 length equals 16 residues. In nucleotides, the CDR3 is TGTGCCAGCAGTGAACAAGGACAGCCGCGAGGTTCACCCCTCCACTTT. Residues: CASSEQGQPRGSPLHF.

The rearrangement uses TRBV27 and TRBJ1-5; maybe TRBD1 (6 bases). Germline values: CDR1 MNHEY, CDR2 SMNVEV (reference sequence). The CDR3 contains 15 residues. Trimming shortened V by 4 bases and J by 5 bases, and 15 bases separated the two germline ends. This CDR3 is CASSSQGPVDQPQHF. Here the CDR3 DNA reads TGTGCCAGCAGTTCCCAGGGGCCCGTCGATCAGCCCCAGCATTTT.

The rearrangement uses TRBV25-1 and TRBJ2-7; perhaps TRBD1 as D (5 bases). The CDR3 length is 15 residues. V was pared by 1 base and J by 4 bases, with 14 bases between. The germline gives CDR1 MGHDK, CDR2 SYGVNS. CDR3 sequence: CASSESKTATYEQYF. CDR3 coding DNA: TGTGCCAGCAGTGAATCGAAGACAGCTACTTACGAGCAGTACTTC.

This clone was observed a few times. The chain employs TRBV12-5 and TRBJ2-3; D uncertain. The V and J ends lost 3 bases and 4 bases respectively, with 8 bases between them. The CDR3 has 13 amino acids. Germline V gives CDR1 LGHNT, CDR2 FRNRAP. The CDR3, as DNA: TGTGCTAGTGGTTTTCGACTGGCAGATACGCAGTATTTT. Its translation is CASGFRLADTQYF.

The chain recombines TRBV5-1 with TRBJ2-5, with TRBD2 identical over 14 bases. Germline V lookup: CDR1 SGHRS, CDR2 YFSETQ. J lost 0 bases, V lost 3 bases, and 7 bases had no gene match. The CDR3 contains 18 residues. In DNA, the CDR3 is TGCGCCAGCAGCTCCGGGACTAGCGGGAGCACGCACCAAGAGACCCAGTACTTC. Translating it yields CASSSGTSGSTHQETQYF.

The gene calls are TRBV7-2 and TRBJ2-1; 9 nucleotides align to TRBD2. CDR1 SGHTA and CDR2 FQGNSA come from the germline V gene. The CDR3 spans 16 residues. Trimming took 8 bases from V and 3 from J; bases not matched to a gene: 11. The CDR3 reads CASCLSGGFLYNEQFF. CDR3 bases: TGTGCCAGCTGCCTGAGCGGGGGGTTTCTCTACAATGAGCAGTTCTTC.

This clone showed up just once. This chain joins TRBV5-4 and TRBJ2-3; tentative D call: TRBD2 (6 bases). This CDR3 contains 14 residues. The germline gives CDR1 SGHNT, CDR2 YYREEE (reference sequence). Trimming left V 5 bases short and J 3 bases short, with 13 bases between. CDR3 sequence (DNA): TGTGCCAGCAGTCCTGGTGGGGGGACAGATACGCAGTATTTT. Its translation is CASSPGGGTDTQYF.

The CDR3 spells CASSSQQGARQPQHF. The CDR3 DNA is TGTGCCAGCAGCAGTCAACAGGGGGCGCGACAGCCCCAGCATTTT. The chain combines TRBV7-8 with TRBJ1-5; 9 bases agree with TRBD1. This CDR3 is built from 15 residues. The J segment lost 7 bases and the V segment lost 5 bases, leaving 9 bases of the junction unmatched. Germline V gene sequence: CDR1 SGHVS, CDR2 FQNEAQ.